This T cell receptor beta chain is drawn from a study of regulatory T cells in long-lasting Graves disease. Study information: Patients with persistent Graves' disease had over 5 years of antithyroid drugs and persistent TSH receptor antibodies.

Turning to this clonotype: Its antigen remains unidentified.

Study-wide points: Newly diagnosed patients had higher TCR diversity than persistent Graves' patients did. Under persistent disease, TRBV28, TRBJ1-2 and TRBJ2-5 were used preferentially.

Time point of the sample: persistent/refractory GD, antithyroid drugs over 5 years with positive TRAb. After RNA was extracted from PBMCs, the TCR library was made from it. In building TCR beta libraries, iRepertoire HTBI primers were used together with Arm-PCR of CDR3 regions. MiXCR, run by TCRdb on the multiplex PCR reads, gives a single entry per CDR3 protein. The sample lists about 660,000 distinct CDR3 sequences; about 32% were seen once. The CDR3 contains 14 residues. Germline CDR1 SGHTA, CDR2 FQGNSA. Trimming left V 0 bases short and J 6 bases short, with 9 bases between. This TCR was recovered from a female donor with Graves disease. The chain employs TRBV7-2 and TRBJ1-5, with D hard to call. This material consisted of peripheral blood mononuclear cells (PBMCs), taken when the disease was refractory, from a patient treated with antithyroid drugs. The CDR3, as DNA: TGTGCCAGCAGCTTAGCAGTCGCGGGTCAGCCCCAGCATTTT. It codes for CASSLAVAGQPQHF.